The T cell receptor delta chain described here comes from a study of γδ T cells in repeated Plasmodium falciparum infection. Study information: Each infection was followed by sampling at 21 days, plus baseline and some pre-infection draws. Malian repertoires were sampled cross-sectionally without transmission and longitudinally through febrile malaria. General study results and limits: Repeated controlled infections reportedly drove waves of new clonotype selection in Vdelta2-negative, mostly Vdelta1+, gammadelta repertoires.

Germline CDR1 reads GEAIGNYY; CDR2 reads EKD. The CDR3 consists of 13 residues. TCRdb re-processed the multiplex PCR reads via CATT. This sample has approximately 60,000 delta-chain clones, with 1.7% found just once. This clone was counted ten times or more. Its antigen is not known. The amino acid sequence in TCRdb belongs to a much larger clone and departs from this DNA's translation at residue 11, likely a sequencing read error; the sequence shown is translated from the DNA. Gammadelta T cells were flow-sorted from PBMC into Vgamma9/Vdelta2+ and Vdelta2-negative populations for bulk analysis. The clonotype originates from a pool of human donors (malaria-infected and uninfected, not separated). The J gene was not called, though the V gene is TRDV2; the tabulated D call, TRDD3, remains unverified against the DNA. The sequencing sample was made of gamma-delta T cells from blood. The CDR3 loop reads CACDTLGGSKPIF. DNA of the CDR3: TGTGCCTGTGACACACTGGGGGGTAGTAAACCCATCTTT.